The 24 T cell receptor beta chains listed next were all sequenced from one sample in a study of T cell clonality in common variable immunodeficiency. Study results and limitations: Reportedly, TCR beta sequences from common variable immunodeficiency showed fewer deletions and N-nucleotide insertions.

Antigens of these TCRs are unknown. Sequenced by immunoSEQ multiplex PCR; TCRdb stores in-frame clones only, minus some. There are some 2,500 clones in the sample, none observed a single time. Sequenced sample: peripheral blood mononuclear cells. These receptors all stem from a human donor with common variable immunodeficiency.

Judged by abundance, this clone is medium-sized. The sequenced fragment ends 3 residues before the CDR3 boundary, so the rest is inferred from the germline J gene. The chain carries TRBV2 and TRBJ1-6; D perhaps matches TRBD1 (6 bases). Germline V gene data show CDR1 as SNHLY and CDR2 as FYNNEI. The V end lost 7 bases, the J end lost 10 bases, and 20 bases lay between the germline ends. The CDR3 is 15 residues long. The CDR3 DNA, read in part, is TGTGCCAGCATTCCTAGGACAGACTGGCAGTCACCC. As protein: CASIPRTDWQSP. The whole CDR3 protein reads CASIPRTDWQSPLHF.

This clone was detected only a few times. The read comes to an end 3 residues before the CDR3 does, leaving the germline J gene to fill in the end. The gene calls are TRBV7-9 and TRBJ1-2, with TRBD1 identical over 8 bases. CDR1 and CDR2 from the germline V gene are SEHNR and FQNEAQ (reference sequence). CDR3 length: 15 amino acids. Trimming at V came to 2 bases and at J to 3 bases, leaving 5 bases not matched to a gene. CDR3 DNA (partial): TGTGCCAGCAGCTTAACAGGGGGGGAATACTATGGC. Amino acids: CASSLTGGEYYG. Given in full, the CDR3 is CASSLTGGEYYGYTF.

Judged by abundance, this clone is medium-sized. The sequence runs out 3 residues before the end of the CDR3; the remainder is reconstructed from the germline J gene. This chain connects TRBV5-1 to TRBJ2-3; D possibly corresponds to TRBD1 (6 bases). Germline CDR1 reads SGHRS; CDR2 reads YFSETQ. V was clipped by 2 bases and J by 2 bases, with 9 bases between them. This CDR3 has 14 residues. The DNA read from the CDR3 is TGCGCCAGCAGCTTAGGGACAAACACAGATACG. Residues: CASSLGTNTDT. The full CDR3 protein is CASSLGTNTDTQYF.

By sample share, this clone is medium-sized. The CDR3 extends 3 residues past the end of the read, so its final part is completed from the germline J gene. The V gene is TRBV6-1, the J gene TRBJ1-2; 7 positions agree with TRBD1. This CDR3 spans 14 amino acids. Germline V gene sequence: CDR1 MNHNS, CDR2 SASEGT. V lost 4 bases to trimming and J lost 7 bases; unmatched junction nucleotides: 9. The sequenced CDR3 bases are TGTGCCAGCAGTGCCTGGGGACAGTCGTCTGGC. This gives the protein CASSAWGQSSG. The whole CDR3 reads CASSAWGQSSGYTF.

Within the sample, this clone is medium-sized. Read sequence stops 3 residues before the CDR3 end, and the germline J gene provides the missing end. This sequence joins TRBV19 and TRBJ2-2, with a tentative D call TRBD1 (6 bases). V was cut by 3 bases and J by 6 bases, with 23 bases left in between. The CDR3 covers 18 residues. Germline CDR1 reads LNHDA; CDR2 reads SQIVND (reference sequence). CDR3 bases read: TGTGCCAGTAGTATGTCTCTCGTAGGCAGGGACAATTCCGGGGAG. Its translation is CASSMSLVGRDNSGE. Given in full, the CDR3 is CASSMSLVGRDNSGELFF.

This clone is classed as medium-sized (0.01 to 0.1%). The read stops 3 residues short of the end of the CDR3; the missing end is completed from the germline J gene. The chain has TRBV7-9 and TRBJ2-5; weak D call: TRBD1 (5 bases). The V gene's germline CDR1 is SEHNR and CDR2 FQNEAQ (reference sequence). Trimming stripped 6 bases from V and 1 base from J, with 15 bases between. This CDR3 is 15 amino acids long. The CDR3 bases that were read are TGTGCCAGCAGTCGAGCGCAGGGTGCCCAAGAGACC. It translates to CASSRAQGAQET. The full CDR3 protein is CASSRAQGAQETQYF.

This clone counts as medium-sized. The read finishes 3 residues shy of the CDR3 end, and the germline J gene is used to complete it. The chain couples TRBV12-3 or TRBV12-4 to TRBJ1-2, with 10 bases fitting TRBD1. This CDR3 comprises 13 residues. The CDR3 spells CASNYGTGVGYTF. The CDR3 DNA, read in part, is TGTGCCAGCAATTACGGGACAGGGGTCGGC.

This clone is labeled as medium-sized. The CDR3 bases that were read are TGTGCCAGCAGCTTAAAGGTTTCCACTGAA. It codes for CASSLKVSTE. The complete CDR3 protein is CASSLKVSTEAFF. This sequence joins TRBV7-3 and TRBJ1-1; no clear D gene. The read ends 3 residues before the CDR3 terminus; that terminus is restored from the germline J gene. V was cut by 1 base and J by 4 bases, with 7 bases left in between. The CDR3 is made up of 13 amino acids. Germline assignment: CDR1 SGHTA and CDR2 FQGTGA.

Sample share makes this clone medium-sized. The read comes to an end 3 residues before the CDR3 does, leaving the germline J gene to fill in the end. The rearrangement joins TRBV5-1 to TRBJ2-7, with TRBD1 identical over 9 bases. V shed 0 bases and J 4 bases; nucleotides not matched to a gene: 5. CDR3 length equals 15 residues. Per the germline V gene, CDR1 is SGHRS and CDR2 is YFSETQ. CDR3 DNA, as far as it was read: TGCGCCAGCAGCTTGGCTAGGACAGGGGCTTACGAG. It specifies CASSLARTGAYE. The full CDR3 is CASSLARTGAYEQYF.

This clone is medium-sized in the sample. From the germline J gene comes the end of the CDR3, since the read stops 3 residues before it. This chain uses TRBV7-2 with TRBJ2-2, with TRBD2 matching over 7 bases. Germline trimming cut 2 bases from V and 5 bases from J; bases unmatched to any gene: 5. The CDR3 sequence is 15 residues long. The germline gives CDR1 SGHTA, CDR2 FQGNSA. The sequenced part of the CDR3 DNA is TGTGCCAGCAGCTTAAGGCAGGGAGGGACCGGGGAG. It codes for CASSLRQGGTGE. In full, the CDR3 reads CASSLRQGGTGELFF.

This clone was seen a handful of times. The observed sequence ends 3 residues before the CDR3 terminus, with the missing tail filled in from the germline J gene. The J gene is TRBJ1-2, the V gene TRBV7-9; unclear D gene. Germline loops: CDR1 SEHNR, CDR2 FQNEAQ (reference sequence). The CDR3 has 14 amino acids. Trimming took 4 bases from V and 4 from J, leaving 13 bases between them. The CDR3 loop is CASSSSDASYGYTF. The sequenced part of the CDR3 DNA is TGTGCCAGCAGCTCCTCAGACGCTAGCTATGGC.

In its sample, this clone is medium-sized. The CDR3 DNA, read in part, is TGTGCCAGCAGCACACAGGGGGCAAAAAACACTGAA. Its translation: CASSTQGAKNTE. The complete CDR3 protein is CASSTQGAKNTEAFF. The chain employs TRBV11-2 and TRBJ1-1, with 9 bases aligning to TRBD1. The CDR3 end falls 3 residues outside the read, so it is completed with the germline J gene. Looked up from germline, CDR1 is SGHAT and CDR2 is FQNNGV. The CDR3 totals 15 residues. The V segment lost 5 bases and the J segment 2 bases; nucleotides outside the gene matches: 6.

There are many counts of this clone. The CDR3 is cut off 3 residues early in the read; its end comes from the germline J gene. This chain links TRBV28 with TRBJ2-7; a weak D match, TRBD1 (7 bases). The germline CDR1 and CDR2 sequences are MDHEN and SYDVKM. This CDR3 region has 13 residues. The V and J ends lost 6 bases and 2 bases respectively, with 11 bases between them. CDR3 DNA (partial): TGTGCCAGCAGGCTCAGGGGGGCCTACGAG. It translates to CASRLRGAYE. The complete CDR3 protein is CASRLRGAYEQYF.

By share, this clone ranks as medium-sized (0.01 to 0.1%). The CDR3 extends 3 residues past the end of the read, so its final part is completed from the germline J gene. V gene TRBV5-4 combines with J gene TRBJ1-2; 8 bases are a match to TRBD1. CDR3 length equals 16 residues. The V and J ends lost 0 bases and 5 bases, in that order; junction bases with no gene match: 9. Germline CDR1 and CDR2: SGHNT and YYREEE (reference sequence). CDR3: CASSLGQGAMKYGYTF. Partial CDR3 DNA: TGTGCCAGCAGCTTGGGGCAGGGGGCGATGAAGTATGGC.

On this clone itself: The DNA ends 3 residues before the CDR3 does, and the rest of the CDR3 is filled in from the germline J gene. V gene TRBV18 combines with J gene TRBJ1-6, with TRBD1 as a possible D gene (6 bases). Per the germline V gene, CDR1 is KGHSH and CDR2 is LQKENI. The CDR3 runs to 16 residues. V was pared by 8 bases and J by 4 bases, with 18 bases between. The DNA read from the CDR3 is TGTGCCAGCCGGCAAAGGGGGGGCGAATATAATTCACCC. Translated: CASRQRGGEYNSP. The whole CDR3 reads CASRQRGGEYNSPLHF. Full variable domain (remainder filled in from reference TRBV18 and TRBJ1-6): NAGVMQNPRHLVRRRGQEARLRCSPMKGHSHVYWYRQLPEEGLKFMVYLQKENIIDESGMPKERFSAEFPKEGPSILRIQQVVRGDSAAYFCASRQRGGEYNSPLHFGNGTRLTVT.

By frequency in the sample, this clone is medium-sized. The read comes to an end 3 residues before the CDR3 does, leaving the germline J gene to fill in the end. V gene TRBV5-1 combines with J gene TRBJ2-5; no clear D gene. CDR3 length equals 14 residues. V lost 0 bases and J lost 2, with 8 bases in between. CDR1 SGHRS and CDR2 YFSETQ come from the germline V gene. The CDR3 DNA, read in part, is TGCGCCAGCAGCTTGGCGGCAGGTCAAGAGACC. It specifies CASSLAAGQET. The complete CDR3 reads CASSLAAGQETQYF.

This clone is categorized as medium-sized (0.01 to 0.1%). The CDR3 end falls 3 residues outside the read, so it is completed with the germline J gene. This chain joins TRBV6-1 and TRBJ1-2, with 8 bases lining up with TRBD1. Germline trimming cut 0 bases from V and 7 bases from J; bases unmatched to any gene: 7. CDR3 size: 15 residues. Per germline, CDR1 MNHNS and CDR2 SASEGT. The CDR3: CASSEADRGAGGYTF. CDR3 DNA, as far as it was read: TGTGCCAGCAGTGAAGCAGACAGGGGAGCTGGTGGC.

There are many counts of this clone. At one of its ends the junction is not consistent with the germline gene, which may arise from a read error. The read falls 3 residues short of the CDR3 end, and the missing part is taken from the germline J gene. This chain connects TRBV18 to TRBJ2-2, with 7 bases fitting TRBD1. Germline assignment: CDR1 KGHSH and CDR2 LQKENI. This CDR3 is 15 amino acids long. CDR3 DNA, as far as it was read: TGTGCCAGCTCCCCACGGGACAGTCGCCCCGGGGAG. Its translation: CASSPRDSRPGE. The full CDR3 protein reads CASSPRDSRPGELFF.

This clone counts as medium-sized. The read ends 3 residues before the CDR3 terminus; that terminus is restored from the germline J gene. The chain joins TRBV6-1 to TRBJ1-6, with D possibly matching TRBD1 (6 bases). This CDR3 region has 15 residues. Germline values: CDR1 MNHNS, CDR2 SASEGT. Trimming took off 2 bases at V and 9 bases at J, with 14 bases between the two ends. CDR3 DNA, as far as it was read: TGTGCCAGCAGTGAATTCTCAGGACAGAGTTCACCC. Amino acids: CASSEFSGQSSP. The entire CDR3 protein is CASSEFSGQSSPLHF.

This clone is judged medium-sized (0.01 to 0.1%). The DNA ends 3 residues before the CDR3 does, and the rest of the CDR3 is filled in from the germline J gene. The chain combines TRBV9 with TRBJ2-3; 7 positions agree with TRBD2. The CDR3 runs 15 residues. V shed 0 bases and J 3 bases; nucleotides not matched to a gene: 4. Germline V lookup: CDR1 SGDLS, CDR2 YYNGEE. CDR3 amino acids: CASSVALAVTDTQYF. CDR3 DNA (partial): TGTGCCAGCAGCGTAGCTCTAGCGGTTACAGATACG.

This clone is categorized as medium-sized. CDR3 DNA, as far as it was read: TGTGCCAGCAGCCTTCAGACATCAAACTATGGC. This translates into CASSLQTSNYG. The CDR3 reads in full as CASSLQTSNYGYTF. This rearrangement joins TRBV9 to TRBJ1-2; D is ambiguous. The read gets to within 3 residues of the CDR3 end, and the germline J gene fills in the rest. The germline CDR1 and CDR2 sequences are SGDLS and YYNGEE. Deletions cut 4 bases from V and 2 bases from J, with 12 bases between. This CDR3 has 14 residues.

By share of the sample, this clone is medium-sized. The read terminates 3 residues ahead of where the CDR3 ends, so the germline J gene completes it. V is TRBV20-1 and J is TRBJ2-1; possibly TRBD2 for D (5 bases). Trimming shortened V by 3 bases and J by 2 bases, and 5 bases separated the two germline ends. Looked up from germline, CDR1 is DFQATT and CDR2 is SNEGSKA (reference sequence). The CDR3 is made up of 12 amino acids. Incomplete CDR3 DNA: TGCAGTGCTAGCGGGGCCTACAATGAG. Amino acid sequence: CSASGAYNE. From start to end, the CDR3 is CSASGAYNEQFF.

By sample fraction, this clone is medium-sized. A junction boundary mismatches the germline segment, possibly from a read error. The CDR3 end is not reached by the read, which stops 3 residues before it; the germline J gene fills it in. The J gene is TRBJ2-1, the V gene TRBV2; no reliable D call. Germline CDR1 SNHLY, CDR2 FYNNEI. The CDR3 extends over 15 amino acids. The DNA read from the CDR3 is TGTGCCGGCAGTGAAGGCCGCTCTACCTACAATGAG. Translating it yields CAGSEGRSTYNE. The CDR3 in its entirety is CAGSEGRSTYNEQFF.

This clone is medium-sized in the sample. The read ends 3 residues early relative to the CDR3; the germline J gene fills the gap. J is TRBJ2-2 and V is TRBV2; TRBD1 matches 10 bases. The CDR3 spans 14 residues. The germline gives CDR1 SNHLY, CDR2 FYNNEI. V trimming: 7 bases; J trimming: 6 bases; junction bases outside the gene matches: 5. Here the CDR3 reads CASMRQGAAGELFF. The DNA read from the CDR3 is TGTGCCAGCATGAGACAGGGGGCTGCCGGGGAG.